Listed below are T cell receptor beta chains from one sample, sequenced in a study of shared clonotypes between healthy human individuals. The protocol was immunoSEQ multiplex PCR, while the TCRdb copy is restricted to in-frame clones and leaves out a portion. The sample lists about 2.1 million clones, 93% occurring once. Source material: naive CD8+ T cells from PBMCs. These TCRs come from a man aged 18 to 29 in good health. Some clones in this sample may be carry-over from other donors' samples. CDR3s include the opening cysteine and the closing phenylalanine or tryptophan. Each record gives: V gene, clone size, J gene, CDR3 length, D gene, CDR3 protein, CDR3 DNA. The D gene is left open where the match is weak. Clone size, where shown, is once, few, many, or a class for clones that have expanded.

TRBV4-1	-	TRBJ1-1	16	-	CASSQNARQQNTEAFF	TGCGCCAGCAGCCAAAATGCGAGACAGCAGAACACTGAAGCTTTCTTT
TRBV15	-	TRBJ2-7	15	-	CATSKLAPSSYEQYF	TGTGCCACCAGCAAACTAGCACCCAGCTCCTACGAGCAGTACTTC
TRBV5-1	-	TRBJ1-3	15	-	CASSSGEVSGNTIYF	TGCGCCAGCAGCTCCGGAGAAGTCTCTGGAAACACCATATATTTT
TRBV18	-	TRBJ2-1	15	TRBD2	CASSPFSGTGNEQFF	TGTGCCAGCTCACCATTTAGCGGGACTGGCAATGAGCAGTTCTTC
TRBV9	-	TRBJ2-1	15	TRBD1	CASSVVGTGYNEQFF	TGTGCCAGCAGCGTGGTCGGGACAGGCTACAATGAGCAGTTCTTC
TRBV2	-	TRBJ2-1	14	-	CASLPGLVYNEQFF	TGTGCCAGCCTCCCAGGGCTAGTCTACAATGAGCAGTTCTTC
TRBV18	-	TRBJ2-2	14	-	CASSPSSSTGELFF	TGTGCCAGCTCACCTTCGTCGAGCACCGGGGAGCTGTTTTTT
TRBV11-2	-	TRBJ2-1	16	TRBD2	CASLGLGTSRNNEQFF	TGTGCCAGCCTAGGCCTCGGGACTAGCAGAAACAATGAGCAGTTCTTC
TRBV28	-	TRBJ2-2	16	-	CASRSRRVPNTGELFF	TGTGCCAGTCGATCGCGCAGGGTACCTAACACCGGGGAGCTGTTTTTT
TRBV19	once	TRBJ1-2	14	-	CASIQRTDFYGYTF	TGTGCCAGTATCCAGCGGACAGATTTCTATGGCTACACCTTC
TRBV21-1	-	TRBJ2-7	15	-	CASSKKEAPANEQYF	TGTGCCAGCAGCAAAAAAGAGGCCCCGGCTAACGAGCAGTACTTC